Listed here are 7 T cell receptor beta chains from one sample, sequenced in a study of cytomegalovirus exposure and HLA in healthy donors. The PCR made use of 60 Vbeta and 13 Jbeta primers. Data came from immunoSEQ multiplex PCR; TCRdb stores just in-frame clones and leaves some out. The sample holds about 62,000 clones, around 87% seen once. The sequenced sample was PBMCs. The source of these receptors is a young man in good health and CMV-seronegative.

The count of this clone is one. The chain carries TRBV4-1 and TRBJ2-7; TRBD2 agrees at 8 bases. Germline-derived CDR1 and CDR2 are MGHRA and YSYEKL. V was clipped by 3 bases and J by 2 bases; unmatched bases: 0. CDR3 length equals 13 residues. In DNA, the CDR3 is TGCGCCAGCAGCCACGGGGGGGCCTACGAGCAGTACTTC. It encodes CASSHGGAYEQYF.

This rearrangement joins TRBV5-1 to TRBJ1-1, with D maybe TRBD1 (5 bases). Germline V gives CDR1 SGHRS, CDR2 YFSETQ. CDR3 size: 14 residues. The V end was cut by 0 bases, the J end by 4 bases, with 10 bases between. The CDR3, as DNA: TGCGCCAGCAGCTTGGAGGGGATTGGCACTGAAGCTTTCTTT. Amino acids: CASSLEGIGTEAFF.

About this clone itself: The junction does not match germline at one end; this may be a read error. The chain joins TRBV11-2 to TRBJ2-7; D may be TRBD1 (5 bases). The germline CDR1 and CDR2 sequences are SGHAT and FQNNGV. The CDR3 sequence is 13 residues long. The CDR3 sequence is CASSLDSFYEQYF. The CDR3 nucleotides read TGTGCCAGCAGCCTAGACAGTTTCTACGAGCAGTACTTC.

The gene calls are TRBV28 and TRBJ2-3; 9 positions agree with TRBD2. The CDR3 spans 15 residues. Germline V gene sequence: CDR1 MDHEN, CDR2 SYDVKM. Trimming took 4 bases from V and 1 from J; bases not matched to a gene: 3. The CDR3 is CASSSASGGTDTQYF. The CDR3 nucleotides read TGTGCCAGCAGTTCCGCTAGCGGGGGCACAGATACGCAGTATTTT.

This chain links TRBV14 with TRBJ1-2, with 9 bases identical to TRBD1. Losses at the gene ends were 6 bases for V and 10 bases for J; bases not matched to a gene: 9. The CDR3 is 13 amino acids. The V gene's germline CDR1 is SGHDN and CDR2 FVKESK. The CDR3, as DNA: TGTGCCAGCAGTCAAACTAACAGGGGGCACTACACCTTC. It translates to CASSQTNRGHYTF. Full variable domain (remainder filled in from reference TRBV14 and TRBJ1-2): EAGVTQFPSHSVIEKGQTVTLRCDPISGHDNLYWYRRVMGKEIKFLLHFVKESKQDESGMPNNRFLAERTGGTYSTLKVQPAELEDSGVYFCASSQTNRGHYTFGSGTRLTVV.

The chain couples TRBV9 to TRBJ2-7; TRBD1 agrees at 7 bases. CDR1 is SGDLS and CDR2 is YYNGEE in the germline V gene. The CDR3 runs 15 residues. V gave up 3 bases and J gave up 4 bases; unmatched junction bases: 10. CDR3 coding DNA: TGTGCCAGCAGCGCCGATTTTGGCAGGGGGTACGAGCAGTACTTC. Amino acid sequence: CASSADFGRGYEQYF. The whole variable domain, remainder taken from reference TRBV9 and TRBJ2-7, is DSGVTQTPKHLITATGQRVTLRCSPRSGDLSVYWYQQSLDQGLQFLIQYYNGEERAKGNILERFSAQQFPDLHSELNLSSLELGDSALYFCASSADFGRGYEQYFGPGTRLTVT.

This rearrangement joins TRBV7-9 to TRBJ1-6, with D uncertain. This CDR3 has 16 amino acids. V was pared by 5 bases and J by 8 bases, with 19 bases between. Germline CDR1 SEHNR, CDR2 FQNEAQ (reference sequence). For the CDR3, the DNA is TGTGCCAGCAGCCCCCTGACGGGTGCGGGCCATTCACCCCTCCACTTT. Its protein product is CASSPLTGAGHSPLHF. Supplemented by reference TRBV7-9 and TRBJ1-6, the full variable domain reads DTGVSQNPRHKITKRGQNVTFRCDPISEHNRLYWYRQTLGQGPEFLTYFQNEAQLEKSRLLSDRFSAERPKGSFSTLEIQRTEQGDSAMYLCASSPLTGAGHSPLHFGNGTRLTVT.